The 18 T cell receptor beta chains given below trace back to one sample, sequenced in a study of T cells in Graves' hyperthyroidism and ophthalmopathy. Researchers took RNA transcripts and amplified the TCR beta CDR3 regions from them. HTBI primers were employed in a first-round RT-PCR of the TCR CDR3. TCRdb reprocessed the multiplex PCR reads with MiXCR, giving one entry per CDR3 protein. The sample carries 280,000 or so distinct CDR3 sequences, 20% to 25% recorded once. Sequenced sample: blood. The receptors were sampled from a man in his forties or fifties with Graves' hyperthyroidism that later progressed to Graves' ophthalmopathy.

This clonotype was counted at least ten times. V and J are TRBV5-1 and TRBJ2-7; maybe TRBD1 (6 bases). CDR1 and CDR2 from the germline V gene are SGHRS and YFSETQ. There are 17 residues in the CDR3. V lost 4 bases and J 5 bases, leaving 25 bases between the germline ends. CDR3 nucleotide sequence: TGCGCCAGCAGCCACAGATATCGGCCAGGGGAACCCCACGAGCAGTACTTC. Protein: CASSHRYRPGEPHEQYF.

This clonotype was observed many times. This chain uses TRBV6-4 with TRBJ1-2; no clear D gene. The CDR3 runs to 13 residues. Germline CDR1 reads MRHNA; CDR2 reads SNTAGT. V was clipped by 0 bases and J by 7 bases, with 9 bases between them. The CDR3, as DNA: TGTGCCAGCAGTGACTCAGGAGGCGGTGGCTACACCTTC. It encodes CASSDSGGGGYTF.

This clonotype was seen a handful of times. A much larger clone differs by one base, so this may be a read error. This CDR3 fails to terminate in the conserved phenylalanine or tryptophan, so it likely reflects a read error. The V and J genes are TRBV11-2 and TRBJ2-5; D is possibly TRBD2 (6 bases). Germline V gene lookup returns CDR1 SGHAT and CDR2 FQNNGV. The CDR3 loop spans 15 amino acids. Trimming shortened V by 2 bases and J by 3 bases, and 13 bases separated the two germline ends. CDR3 sequence (DNA): TGTGCCAGCAGCTTACGTCCAGGAGGGGAAGAGACCCAGTACCTC. Translating gives CASSLRPGGEETQYL.

This clonotype occurred many times. This chain joins TRBV19 and TRBJ2-7; D unresolved. Trimming shortened V by 5 bases and J by 0 bases, and 11 bases separated the two germline ends. The CDR3 loop spans 14 amino acids. Germline V gene data show CDR1 as LNHDA and CDR2 as SQIVND (reference sequence). The CDR3 region is CASSPRRNSYEQYF. The DNA of the CDR3 is TGTGCCAGTAGTCCGCGCCGGAACTCCTACGAGCAGTACTTC.

The table lists this clonotype with many counts. The rearrangement joins TRBV11-2 to TRBJ2-7, with D perhaps given as TRBD1 or TRBD2 (6 bases each). This CDR3 contains 18 residues. The V gene's germline CDR1 is SGHAT and CDR2 FQNNGV. V lost 1 base and J 3 bases, leaving 22 bases between the germline ends. The chain's CDR3 is CASSLVRFGGQRVYEQYF. DNA for the CDR3: TGTGCCAGCAGCTTAGTACGGTTTGGGGGGCAGCGGGTCTACGAGCAGTACTTC.

At least ten counts were recorded for this clonotype. Written as DNA, the CDR3 is TGCAGTGCTAGAGATAGATTTGGCGGGAGGTCTTTCGCCAAAAACATTCAGTACTTC. It encodes CSARDRFGGRSFAKNIQYF. The chain couples TRBV20-1 to TRBJ2-4; 8 nucleotides agree with TRBD2. The CDR3 loop spans 19 amino acids. Germline V gene sequence: CDR1 DFQATT, CDR2 SNEGSKA (reference sequence). V shed 0 bases, J shed 1 base, and the junction held 14 bases outside the gene matches.

The chain is built from TRBV11-1 and TRBJ2-2, with D perhaps TRBD2 (6 bases). CDR1 is SGHAT, CDR2 FQDESV, per germline (reference sequence). The CDR3 extends over 15 amino acids. Trimming pared 4 bases from V and 7 bases from J, leaving 16 bases between. In nucleotides, the CDR3 is TGTGCCAGCAGCTCCTGGGGCGGGAAGGTCGGGGAGCTGTTTTTT. It yields the protein CASSSWGGKVGELFF.

In this sample, this clonotype turned up many times. V is TRBV19 and J is TRBJ1-5, with D possibly TRBD1 on 5 matching bases. Trimming cost V 9 bases and J 0 bases, with 9 bases left between them. The germline V gene has CDR1 LNHDA and CDR2 SQIVND (reference sequence). CDR3 length equals 13 residues. The CDR3 protein is CASRARSNQPQHF. The DNA of the CDR3 is TGTGCCAGCAGGGCACGTAGCAATCAGCCCCAGCATTTT.

This clonotype came up many times. V usage is TRBV6-5 and J usage is TRBJ1-5; tentative D call: TRBD1 (5 bases). The ends were cut back, 5 bases at V and 0 bases at J, with 14 bases in the middle. This CDR3 contains 16 residues. Germline lookup yields CDR1 MNHEY and CDR2 SVGAGI. In DNA form, the CDR3 reads TGTGCCAGCAGTCTTTCTAGGGGATATAGCAATCAGCCCCAGCATTTT. It translates to CASSLSRGYSNQPQHF.

This clonotype was picked up a small number of times. The rearrangement uses TRBV6-2 or TRBV6-3 and TRBJ2-7; 9 positions match TRBD2. There are 15 residues in the CDR3. CDR1 is MNHEY and CDR2 is SVGEGT in the germline V gene. With 2 bases clipped from V and 4 bases from J, the junction kept 6 bases outside the gene matches. In DNA, the CDR3 is TGTGCCAGCAGTTACCGCGGGAGGGCCAGGTACGAGCAGTACTTC. Its protein product is CASSYRGRARYEQYF.

This clonotype was observed at least ten times. The rearrangement joins TRBV6-1 to TRBJ1-1, with D hard to call. Trimming cost V 1 base and J 1 base, with 7 bases left between them. The germline CDR1 and CDR2 sequences are MNHNS and SASEGT. The CDR3 runs to 14 residues. CDR3 nucleotides: TGTGCCAGCAGTGAAGAGGTAGAGAACACTGAAGCTTTCTTT. Translating it yields CASSEEVENTEAFF.

This clonotype was recorded at least ten times. The chain has TRBV10-1 and TRBJ1-2, with D unresolved. Germline-derived CDR1 and CDR2 are WNHNN and SYGVQD (reference sequence). V was shortened by 0 bases and J by 5 bases, with 13 bases between the two germline ends. This CDR3 contains 15 residues. The CDR3 bases are TGCGCCAGCAGTGAGTCTAGTTTCCAGACTTATGGCTACACCTTC. Protein product: CASSESSFQTYGYTF.

This chain links TRBV12-3 or TRBV12-4 with TRBJ1-5, with TRBD1 matching over 7 bases. Trimming removed 5 bases from V and 1 base from J; junction bases left unmatched: 8. This CDR3 is built from 16 residues. CDR3 sequence (DNA): TGTGCCAGCAGTCCCCGACAGGGTAGAAGCAATCAGCCCCAGCATTTT. Translated, it gives CASSPRQGRSNQPQHF.

Many counts were recorded for this clonotype. This rearrangement joins TRBV19 to TRBJ1-5; TRBD1 agrees at 9 bases. The germline V gene has CDR1 LNHDA and CDR2 SQIVND (reference sequence). With 7 bases clipped from V and 5 bases from J, the junction kept 6 bases outside the gene matches. The CDR3 sequence is 14 residues long. The CDR3 loop reads CASKAGQGHQPQHF. The DNA for the CDR3 is TGTGCCAGTAAGGCGGGACAGGGTCATCAGCCCCAGCATTTT.

The chain couples TRBV28 to TRBJ1-6, with D uncertain. Germline CDR1 reads MDHEN; CDR2 reads SYDVKM. The CDR3 contains 14 residues. The ends were cut back, 7 bases at V and 1 base at J, with 8 bases in the middle. CDR3 protein: CASKRGSYNSPLHF. The CDR3 nucleotides read TGTGCCAGCAAACGCGGATCCTATAATTCACCCCTCCACTTT. Looking up the rest from reference TRBV28 and TRBJ1-6 gives the full variable domain: DVKVTQSSRYLVKRTGEKVFLECVQDMDHENMFWYRQDPGLGLRLIYFSYDVKMKEKGDIPEGYSVSREKKERFSLILESASTNQTSMYLCASKRGSYNSPLHFGNGTRLTVT.

This clonotype occurred many times. This chain joins TRBV12-3 or TRBV12-4 and TRBJ2-6; D uncertain. V was trimmed by 5 bases and J by 2 bases, leaving 4 bases between them. This CDR3 spans 13 amino acids. CDR3 sequence reads: CASSDPGANVLTF. DNA of the CDR3: TGTGCCAGCAGTGACCCTGGGGCCAACGTCCTGACTTTC.

The chain links TRBV7-8 to TRBJ2-5; the D gene could be TRBD1 or TRBD2 (5 bases each). The CDR3 totals 16 residues. Trimming removed 5 bases at V and 2 bases at J, with 18 bases between. Germline values: CDR1 SGHVS, CDR2 FQNEAQ. The CDR3 DNA is TGTGCCAGCAGCCCCGTGGGCAGGGAGACGCAAGAGACCCAGTACTTC. It specifies CASSPVGRETQETQYF.

This clonotype showed up many times. The chain employs TRBV9 and TRBJ2-5; TRBD2 might be the D (5 bases). V shed 3 bases and J shed 0 bases, with 12 bases lying between them. The CDR3 is 15 amino acids. Germline loops: CDR1 SGDLS, CDR2 YYNGEE. Here the CDR3 reads CASSAKLGYQETQYF. The CDR3 nucleotides read TGTGCCAGCAGCGCCAAACTAGGGTACCAAGAGACCCAGTACTTC.